The clone carrying this TCR beta chain was counted only a few times. The antigen is undetermined. Cell sorting via CD45RO/CCR7/CD25/CD127/CD95/CD27 was performed to obtain CD4+ naive, central memory, regulatory and stem cell-like memory cells. Populations obtained by sorting all exceeded 95% purity. As every portion of the isolated RNA was reverse transcribed, the sequencing read expressed TCRB transcripts. TCRdb's table, derived via immunoSEQ multiplex PCR, lists solely in-frame clones and lacks some. The sample records about 160,000 clones, 7.8% being singletons. Germline-derived CDR1 and CDR2 are MNHNS and SASEGT. V shed 6 bases and J 1 base; nucleotides not matched to a gene: 5. This CDR3 region has 15 residues. This sample was taken from a study of beta chain features in type 1 diabetes. Overall study: In all, around 100,000,000 sorted cells from all samples were analyzed. The study's findings and limits: Shortening of TCRB CDR3s, moderate but significant, appeared in all four CD4+ subsets of Type 1 diabetes patients. The VDJ junctions of type 1 diabetes patients carried fewer insertions and more deletions.

The V call is TRBV6-1, the J call TRBJ2-7; 11 bases are shared with TRBD2. This receptor was taken from a woman between 40 and 50 years old with type 1 diabetes. Input material: central memory CD4+ T cells from blood. For the CDR3, the DNA is TGTGCCAGCAGAGTAACTAGCGGGAGTTCCTACGAGCAGTACTTC. This gives the protein CASRVTSGSSYEQYF.